Reported below is one TCR beta chain. The source of the sample is a study of blood T cell repertoires in COVID-19. Study summary: Samples came from the United States, Italy and Spain, spanning acute and convalescent COVID-19. From T cells, B-cell-depleted T cells, or PBMCs came the material, which was cDNA or gDNA.

Germline CDR1 and CDR2: MDHEN and SYDVKM. Losses at the gene ends were 1 base for V and 5 bases for J; bases not matched to a gene: 7. The CDR3 covers 15 residues. In the original workflow: The authors estimated nucleated cell counts from reference gene primer amplification. The data were produced by immunoSEQ multiplex PCR, yet TCRdb's version contains in-frame clones alone and is incomplete. The V and J calls and the clone size are those of that table, but D and trimming were determined from the DNA. Altogether about 84,000 clones are present, approximately 80% being singletons, with the ten largest covering about 6.4%.

What was sequenced was peripheral blood. The chain combines TRBV28 with TRBJ2-7; TRBD1 matches 8 bases. The TCR originated in a man aged 65-85 years with acute or convalescent COVID-19. CDR3: CASSLSETGANEQYF. DNA for the CDR3: TGTGCCAGCAGTTTATCAGAGACAGGGGCCAACGAGCAGTACTTC.